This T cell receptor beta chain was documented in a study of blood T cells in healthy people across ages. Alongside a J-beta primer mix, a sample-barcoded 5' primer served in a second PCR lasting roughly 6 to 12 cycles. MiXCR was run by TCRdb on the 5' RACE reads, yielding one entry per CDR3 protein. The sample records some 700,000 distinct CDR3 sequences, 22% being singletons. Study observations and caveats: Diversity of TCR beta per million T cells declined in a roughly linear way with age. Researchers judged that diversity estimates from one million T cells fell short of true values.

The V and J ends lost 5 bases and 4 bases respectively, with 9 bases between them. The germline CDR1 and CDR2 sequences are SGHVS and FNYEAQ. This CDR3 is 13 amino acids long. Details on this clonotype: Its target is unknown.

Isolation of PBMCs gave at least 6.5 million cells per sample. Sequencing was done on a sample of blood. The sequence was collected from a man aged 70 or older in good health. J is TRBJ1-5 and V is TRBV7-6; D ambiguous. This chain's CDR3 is CASSRVENQPQHF. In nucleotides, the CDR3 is TGTGCCAGCAGCCGCGTGGAAAATCAGCCCCAGCATTTT. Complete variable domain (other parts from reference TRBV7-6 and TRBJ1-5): GAGVSQSPRYKVTKRGQDVALRCDPISGHVSLYWYRQALGQGPEFLTYFNYEAQQDKSGLPNDRFSAERPEGSISTLTIQRTEQRDSAMYRCASSRVENQPQHFGDGTRLSIL.